This T cell receptor beta chain was captured by sequencing in a study of blood T cell repertoires in COVID-19. Study in general: The United States, Italy and Spain were the sources of the acute and convalescent COVID-19 samples. PBMCs, B-cell-depleted T cells, or T cells were the source of the cDNA or gDNA that made up the material.

The CDR3 length is 15 residues. The V segment lost 0 bases and the J segment 4 bases; nucleotides outside the gene matches: 3. Looked up from germline, CDR1 is ENHRY and CDR2 is SYGVKD. In the original workflow: The assay estimated nucleated cells by amplifying reference gene primers. Measured with immunoSEQ multiplex PCR; TCRdb has only the in-frame clones, and not every one. V, J and clone size are those of that table, while D and trimming were read from the DNA. Of 90,000 or so clones in the sample, around 87% are singletons; the top ten hold about 15%. The genes are TRBV10-3 and TRBJ1-5, with 7 bases identical to TRBD1. Sequencing used peripheral blood. The clonotype originates from a human donor in a cohort sampled during active COVID-19. The CDR3 reads CAISESPGQNQPQHF. The CDR3 bases are TGTGCCATCAGTGAGTCCCCGGGACAGAATCAGCCCCAGCATTTT.